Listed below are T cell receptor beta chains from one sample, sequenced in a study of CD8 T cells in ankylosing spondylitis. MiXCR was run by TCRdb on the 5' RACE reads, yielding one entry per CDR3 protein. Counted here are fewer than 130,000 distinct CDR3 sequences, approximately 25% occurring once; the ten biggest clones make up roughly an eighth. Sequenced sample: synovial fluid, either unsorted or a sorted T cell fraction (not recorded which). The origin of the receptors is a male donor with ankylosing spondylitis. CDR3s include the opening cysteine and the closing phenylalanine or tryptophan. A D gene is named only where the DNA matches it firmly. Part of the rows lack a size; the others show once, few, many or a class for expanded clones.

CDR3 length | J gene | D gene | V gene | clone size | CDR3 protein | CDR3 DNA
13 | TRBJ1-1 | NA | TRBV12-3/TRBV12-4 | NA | CASSLSRDTEAFF | TGTGCCAGCAGTTTGTCGCGGGACACTGAAGCTTTCTTT
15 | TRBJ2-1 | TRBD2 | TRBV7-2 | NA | CASSFGAGSGNEQFF | TGTGCCAGCAGCTTCGGAGCGGGGTCGGGGAATGAGCAGTTCTTC
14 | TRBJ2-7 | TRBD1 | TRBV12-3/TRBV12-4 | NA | CASSHGQERPAQYF | TGTGCCAGCAGCCACGGACAGGAACGCCCCGCGCAGTACTTC
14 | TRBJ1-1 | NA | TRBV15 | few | CATSISRRNTEAFF | TGTGCCACCAGCATCTCCAGGAGGAACACTGAAGCTTTCTTT
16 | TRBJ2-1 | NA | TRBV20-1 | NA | CSARALERNPLYEQFF | TGCAGTGCCAGGGCCTTGGAGCGGAACCCCCTCTATGAGCAGTTCTTC
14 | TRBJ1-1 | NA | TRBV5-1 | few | CASSLGHLNTEAFF | TGCGCCAGCAGCTTGGGACACTTGAACACTGAAGCTTTCTTT
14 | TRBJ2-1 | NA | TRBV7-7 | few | CASSLGTPHNEQFF | TGTGCCAGCAGCTTAGGGACACCTCACAATGAGCAGTTCTTC
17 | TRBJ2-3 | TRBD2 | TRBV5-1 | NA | CASSPVGAGVGTDTQYF | TGCGCCAGCAGCCCGGTGGGAGCGGGAGTAGGCACAGATACGCAGTATTTT
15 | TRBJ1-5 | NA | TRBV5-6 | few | CASTWGPDSNQPQHF | TGTGCCAGCACCTGGGGGCCAGATAGCAATCAGCCCCAGCATTTT
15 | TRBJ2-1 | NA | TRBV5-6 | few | CASSQGKVLYNEQFF | TGTGCCAGCAGCCAGGGAAAGGTACTCTACAATGAGCAGTTCTTC
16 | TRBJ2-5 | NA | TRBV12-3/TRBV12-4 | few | CASSLDRAGNGKAQYF | TGTGCCAGCAGTTTAGACAGGGCGGGAAACGGTAAGGCCCAGTACTTC
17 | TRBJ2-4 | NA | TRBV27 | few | CASSLPPPGLPKNIQYF | TGTGCCAGCAGTTTACCTCCCCCCGGTCTACCCAAAAACATTCAGTACTTC
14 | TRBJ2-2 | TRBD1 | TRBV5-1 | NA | CASRPDRGSVELFF | TGCGCCAGCAGGCCGGACAGGGGATCTGTGGAGCTGTTTTTT
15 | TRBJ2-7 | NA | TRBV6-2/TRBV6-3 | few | CASIAGQGWTYEQYF | TGTGCCAGCATAGCGGGACAGGGTTGGACCTACGAGCAGTACTTC